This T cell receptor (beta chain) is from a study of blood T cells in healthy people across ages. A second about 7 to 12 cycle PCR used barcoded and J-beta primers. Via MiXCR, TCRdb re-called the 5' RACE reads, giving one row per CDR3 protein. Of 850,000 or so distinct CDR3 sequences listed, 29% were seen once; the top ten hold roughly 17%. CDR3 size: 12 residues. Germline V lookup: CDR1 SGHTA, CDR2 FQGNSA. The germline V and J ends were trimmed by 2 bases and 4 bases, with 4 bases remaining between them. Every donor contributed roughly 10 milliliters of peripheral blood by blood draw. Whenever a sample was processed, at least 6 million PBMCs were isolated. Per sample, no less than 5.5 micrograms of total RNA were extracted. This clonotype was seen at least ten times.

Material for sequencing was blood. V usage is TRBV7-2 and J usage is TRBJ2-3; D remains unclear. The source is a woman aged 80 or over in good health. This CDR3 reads CASSLPSDTQYF. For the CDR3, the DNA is TGTGCCAGCAGCTTACCGTCAGATACGCAGTATTTT.